This T cell receptor (beta chain) derives from a study of early stage breast cancer tumors. Points from the study as a whole: Tumors had roughly 2.6-fold higher T cell density than normal breast.

TCRdb's table, derived via immunoSEQ multiplex PCR, lists solely in-frame clones and lacks some. The sample shows 9,000 to 13,000 clones, about 80% of them seen only once. CDR1 and CDR2 from the germline V gene are MNHEY and SMNVEV (reference sequence). CDR3 length equals 13 residues. V shed 8 bases, J shed 5 bases, and the junction held 2 bases outside the gene matches. This clone has a handful of counts. Its specificity is not known. The clonotype comes from a person aged 65-85 years with breast cancer. Sequencing input: breast tumor tissue. V usage is TRBV27 and J usage is TRBJ2-7; 14 bases agree with TRBD2. The CDR3 loop is CASWTSGRNEQYF. CDR3 DNA: TGTGCCAGCTGGACTAGCGGGAGGAACGAGCAGTACTTC.